Presented here are 10 T cell receptor beta chains from one specimen sequenced in a study of T cell responses to AZD1222 COVID-19 vaccine. Assay: immunoSEQ multiplex PCR; the TCRdb copy retains only in-frame clones and omits some. Among approximately 180,000 clones listed, approximately 90% were seen once. Sequenced here: peripheral blood, sampled 28 days after the second AZD1222 dose. These receptors were collected from an adult who received the AZD1222 COVID-19 vaccine.

The gene calls are TRBV29-1 and TRBJ2-7; D gene uncertain. CDR1 and CDR2 (germline): SQVTM, ANQGSEA. The length of the CDR3 is 13 residues. Trimming took off 6 bases at V and 3 bases at J, with 15 bases between the two ends. In DNA, the CDR3 is TGCAGCGTGAGCTCGCAACCGATCTACGAGCAGTACTTC. Its translation is CSVSSQPIYEQYF.

The chain combines TRBV19 with TRBJ1-6, with D tentatively TRBD1 (6 bases). The CDR3 is 11 residues long. V lost 8 bases, J lost 8 bases, and 7 bases lay in between. Germline V gene sequence: CDR1 LNHDA, CDR2 SQIVND (reference sequence). In DNA form, the CDR3 reads TGTGCCAGTCGACAGGATTCACCCCTCCACTTT. Translated: CASRQDSPLHF.

The rearrangement joins TRBV25-1 to TRBJ1-3; unclear D gene. CDR1 is MGHDK and CDR2 is SYGVNS in the germline V gene. There are 12 residues in the CDR3. The V and J ends lost 4 bases and 7 bases respectively, with 8 bases between them. Here the CDR3 reads CASSARWNTIYF. CDR3 nucleotides: TGTGCCAGCAGTGCTCGGTGGAACACCATATATTTT. Complete variable domain (other parts from reference TRBV25-1 and TRBJ1-3): EADIYQTPRYLVIGTGKKITLECSQTMGHDKMYWYQQDPGMELHLIHYSYGVNSTEKGDLSSESTVSRIRTEHFPLTLESARPSHTSQYLCASSARWNTIYFGEGSWLTVV.

The genes are TRBV30 and TRBJ1-4; 7 bases are a match to TRBD1. Germline-derived CDR1 and CDR2 are GTSNPN and SVGIG (reference sequence). The CDR3 runs to 16 residues. The ends lost 1 base at V and 7 bases at J; junction bases unmatched: 12. The CDR3 spells CAWSDDRAKSSEKLFF. CDR3 in DNA: TGTGCCTGGAGTGATGACAGGGCTAAGAGTAGTGAAAAACTGTTTTTT.

The rearrangement joins TRBV6-6 to TRBJ2-1, with TRBD1 matching 9 bases. The germline V gene encodes CDR1 MNHNY and CDR2 SVGAGI (reference sequence). V shed 4 bases, J shed 7 bases, and the junction held 8 bases outside the gene matches. The CDR3 loop spans 15 amino acids. The CDR3: CASSLPDRGRNEQFF. In nucleotides, the CDR3 is TGTGCCAGCAGTTTGCCGGACAGGGGACGTAATGAGCAGTTCTTC.

Written as DNA, the CDR3 is TGTGCCAGCAGTCGGGGGCGGTATGGCTACACCTTC. It is translated as CASSRGRYGYTF. This chain joins TRBV28 and TRBJ1-2, with D possibly TRBD1 on 6 matching bases. V lost 5 bases to trimming and J lost 5 bases, with 9 bases between them. Germline CDR1 MDHEN, CDR2 SYDVKM. The CDR3 contains 12 residues.

The chain recombines TRBV2 with TRBJ1-5; D remains ambiguous. In germline, CDR1 is SNHLY, CDR2 FYNNEI. The CDR3 sequence is 15 residues long. Trimming pared 4 bases from V and 2 bases from J, leaving 12 bases between. The CDR3 protein is CASSVYQYGNQPQHF. CDR3 DNA: TGTGCCAGCAGTGTCTATCAGTACGGCAATCAGCCCCAGCATTTT.

V usage is TRBV5-1 and J usage is TRBJ2-3, with 13 bases aligning to TRBD2. Looked up from germline, CDR1 is SGHRS and CDR2 is YFSETQ. There are 15 residues in the CDR3. After removal of 3 bases from V and 5 bases from J, the junction contained 3 bases not matched to a gene. For the CDR3, the DNA is TGCGCCAGCAGCTGGACTAGCGGGAGTGTAGATACGCAGTATTTT. Translation: CASSWTSGSVDTQYF.

The CDR3: CASSLGTGLETQYF. In DNA, the CDR3 is TGTGCCAGCAGTTTAGGGACAGGGCTGGAGACCCAGTACTTC. The chain joins TRBV28 to TRBJ2-5; 9 positions match TRBD1. CDR1 and CDR2 from the germline V gene are MDHEN and SYDVKM. J gave up 5 bases and V 2 bases, and 3 bases lay outside the gene matches. The CDR3 consists of 14 residues.

This CDR3 reads CASSPDGSSYNSPLHF. Here the CDR3 DNA reads TGTGCCAGCAGTCCCGACGGTAGCTCCTATAATTCACCCCTCCACTTT. The chain links TRBV28 to TRBJ1-6; D is unresolved. V was cut by 5 bases and J by 0 bases, with 11 bases left in between. Germline CDR1 MDHEN, CDR2 SYDVKM. The length of the CDR3 is 16 residues.